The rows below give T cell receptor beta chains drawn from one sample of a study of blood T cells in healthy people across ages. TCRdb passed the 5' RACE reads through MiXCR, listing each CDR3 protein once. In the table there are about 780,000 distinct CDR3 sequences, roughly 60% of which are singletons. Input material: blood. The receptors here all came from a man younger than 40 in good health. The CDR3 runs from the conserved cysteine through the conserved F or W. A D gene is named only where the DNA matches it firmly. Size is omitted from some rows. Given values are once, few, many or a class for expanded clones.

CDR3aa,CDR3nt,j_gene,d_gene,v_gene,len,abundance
CASSPTSSGNEQFF,TGTGCCAGCAGTCCAACGTCGTCGGGTAATGAGCAGTTCTTC,TRBJ2-1,NA,TRBV11-2,14,NA
CASSPTGFGEQFF,TGTGCCAGCAGCCCCACAGGGTTTGGTGAGCAGTTCTTC,TRBJ2-1,NA,TRBV7-3,13,NA
CASSQAQDGTYEQYF,TGTGCCAGCAGCCAAGCCCAGGACGGAACATACGAGCAGTACTTC,TRBJ2-7,NA,TRBV4-2,15,NA
CASTPTGGSNIQYF,TGTGCCAGCACCCCCACAGGGGGGAGCAACATTCAGTACTTC,TRBJ2-4,TRBD1,TRBV27,14,few
CASSFPPSNEQYF,TGTGCCAGCAGTTTCCCCCCGTCGAACGAGCAGTACTTC,TRBJ2-7,NA,TRBV27,13,NA
CASSLESPLFRDYEQYF,TGTGCCAGCAGCTTAGAATCCCCTCTTTTCAGGGACTACGAGCAGTACTTC,TRBJ2-7,NA,TRBV7-6,17,NA
CAWSVQGDQPQHF,TGTGCCTGGAGTGTACAGGGCGATCAGCCCCAGCATTTT,TRBJ1-5,NA,TRBV30,13,NA
CASSLVEGGYNEQFF,TGTGCCAGCAGCTTAGTGGAGGGGGGGTACAATGAGCAGTTCTTC,TRBJ2-1,NA,TRBV7-2,15,NA
CATSPASLIGADTQYF,TGTGCCACCAGCCCAGCTAGCCTAATCGGAGCAGATACGCAGTATTTT,TRBJ2-3,NA,TRBV15,16,NA
CASSLAIYRVGYNEQFF,TGTGCCAGCAGCTTAGCCATCTACAGGGTCGGGTACAATGAGCAGTTCTTC,TRBJ2-1,NA,TRBV7-8,17,NA
CASSEPPLDTQYF,TGTGCCAGCAGCGAGCCCCCTCTCGATACGCAGTATTTT,TRBJ2-3,NA,TRBV9,13,NA
CASSDLFAPNTEAFF,TGTGCCAGCAGCGACCTTTTTGCACCGAACACTGAAGCTTTCTTT,TRBJ1-1,NA,TRBV7-9,15,NA
CSARHSEIGDTQYF,TGCAGTGCTAGACACTCCGAGATAGGGGATACGCAGTATTTT,TRBJ2-3,NA,TRBV20-1,14,few
CSVERANTGELFF,TGCAGCGTTGAGCGGGCGAACACCGGGGAGCTGTTTTTT,TRBJ2-2,NA,TRBV29-1,13,once
CATRQGSGTDTQYF,TGTGCCACCAGACAGGGGTCGGGCACAGATACGCAGTATTTT,TRBJ2-3,TRBD1,TRBV10-3,14,NA
CASSYRGSEQFF,TGTGCCAGCAGTTATAGGGGGTCTGAGCAGTTCTTC,TRBJ2-1,NA,TRBV6-2/TRBV6-3,12,few
CASSVPSEYGANVLTF,TGTGCCAGCAGCGTACCGAGCGAATATGGGGCCAACGTCCTGACTTTC,TRBJ2-6,NA,TRBV9,16,NA
CASSLDGRGTDTQYF,TGTGCCAGCAGCTTAGACGGTCGGGGGACAGATACGCAGTATTTT,TRBJ2-3,NA,TRBV7-2,15,few
CASSEALSGGVNYGYTF,TGTGCCAGCAGTGAAGCGCTTTCTGGGGGGGTCAACTATGGCTACACCTTC,TRBJ1-2,NA,TRBV6-1,17,NA
CASSLGSAGRTQETQYF,TGTGCCAGCAGCTTAGGGTCAGCGGGACGCACGCAAGAGACCCAGTACTTC,TRBJ2-5,TRBD2,TRBV11-2,17,NA
CASSQVPLNQPQHF,TGTGCCAGCAGCCAAGTTCCTCTCAATCAGCCCCAGCATTTT,TRBJ1-5,NA,TRBV3-1,14,NA
CSAFITGAFEGYTF,TGCAGCGCTTTCATTACAGGGGCTTTCGAGGGCTACACCTTC,TRBJ1-2,TRBD1,TRBV29-1,14,NA
CASSLVSFQETQYF,TGTGCCAGCAGCTTAGTCTCATTCCAAGAGACCCAGTACTTC,TRBJ2-5,NA,TRBV7-2,14,NA
CASRTGVGYNEQFF,TGTGCCAGCAGAACAGGGGTCGGTTACAATGAGCAGTTCTTC,TRBJ2-1,TRBD1,TRBV6-2/TRBV6-3,14,NA
CASSPETVRGTQETQYF,TGCGCCAGCAGCCCGGAAACAGTGCGGGGGACCCAAGAGACCCAGTACTTC,TRBJ2-5,TRBD2,TRBV5-1,17,NA
CSAWTGINYGYTF,TGCAGTGCTTGGACAGGAATTAACTATGGCTACACCTTC,TRBJ1-2,TRBD1,TRBV20-1,13,NA
CASSQVDDEQFF,TGTGCCAGCAGCCAAGTCGACGATGAGCAGTTCTTC,TRBJ2-1,NA,TRBV4-2,12,NA
CASRTSGSGETQYF,TGTGCCAGCCGGACTAGCGGCAGTGGGGAGACCCAGTACTTC,TRBJ2-5,TRBD2,TRBV6-2/TRBV6-3,14,few
CASAGTGKEQYF,TGTGCCAGCGCCGGGACCGGGAAGGAGCAGTACTTC,TRBJ2-5,NA,TRBV6-5,12,NA
CASSYRGLPTDTQYF,TGCGCCAGCAGTTACAGGGGGCTTCCCACAGATACGCAGTATTTT,TRBJ2-3,TRBD1,TRBV5-1,15,NA
CASSFKTSGGQETQYF,TGTGCCAGCAGCTTTAAAACTAGCGGGGGACAAGAGACCCAGTACTTC,TRBJ2-5,TRBD2,TRBV7-2,16,few
CSVDWTGGNEQYF,TGCAGCGTTGATTGGACAGGGGGCAACGAGCAGTACTTC,TRBJ2-7,TRBD1,TRBV29-1,13,NA
CASSPSPANQPQHF,TGTGCCAGCAGCCCGTCCCCCGCGAATCAGCCCCAGCATTTT,TRBJ1-5,NA,TRBV7-2,14,NA
CASSLKGPYNEQFF,TGTGCCAGCAGTTTGAAGGGCCCCTACAATGAGCAGTTCTTC,TRBJ2-1,NA,TRBV6-5,14,NA
CASSFYVASAEKLFF,TGTGCCAGCAGCTTCTACGTGGCATCGGCCGAAAAACTGTTTTTT,TRBJ1-4,NA,TRBV7-9,15,few
CASSQGPLFPGEAFF,TGTGCCAGCAGCCAAGGTCCCCTCTTTCCAGGTGAAGCTTTCTTT,TRBJ1-1,NA,TRBV4-2,15,NA
CSGPRGETQYF,TGCAGTGGACCTAGAGGGGAGACCCAGTACTTC,TRBJ2-5,NA,TRBV20-1,11,NA
CASPSRELFF,TGTGCCAGCCCTTCCAGGGAGCTGTTTTTT,TRBJ2-2,NA,TRBV21-1,10,NA
CASRSGASTDTQYF,TGTGCCAGCAGATCCGGAGCGAGCACAGATACGCAGTATTTT,TRBJ2-3,NA,TRBV28,14,NA
CASSPGTVSYEQYF,TGTGCCAGCAGCCCAGGGACGGTCTCCTACGAGCAGTACTTC,TRBJ2-7,NA,TRBV14,14,many
CASREEGEKLFF,TGTGCCAGCAGGGAGGAGGGTGAAAAACTGTTTTTT,TRBJ1-4,NA,TRBV28,12,few